The T cell receptor (beta chain) under discussion was sequenced for a study of technical replicates of blood from a few donors. The repertoire was sequenced with immunoSEQ multiplex PCR; TCRdb's copy has only in-frame clones and lacks some. The data show 50,000 to 70,000 clones, with around 88% seen just once and over 4.5% held by the top ten. The sample comprised PBMCs. The clonotype was recovered from a human donor in good health. Some clones in this sample may be carry-over from other donors' samples.

The CDR3 reads CASSLGAGLRTDTQYF. CDR3 nucleotides: TGCGCCAGCAGCTTGGGAGCGGGGCTACGCACAGATACGCAGTATTTT. The chain couples TRBV5-1 to TRBJ2-3; 7 nucleotides agree with TRBD2. This CDR3 comprises 16 residues. The V gene end was trimmed by 0 bases and the J gene end by 1 base; junction bases not matched to a gene: 5. CDR1 is SGHRS, CDR2 YFSETQ, per germline.